A selection of T cell receptor beta chains follows, all from one sample in a study of response to subunit inactivated influenza vaccine. Via MiXCR, TCRdb re-called the RT-PCR reads, giving one row per CDR3 protein. The sample has around 850,000 distinct CDR3 sequences, approximately 17% seen once. The specimen was PBMCs from blood, collected around 5 days after vaccination. The receptors shown here come from a man aged 45-65 years who received an inactivated influenza vaccine. The CDR3 runs from the conserved cysteine through the conserved F or W. A D gene is named only where the DNA matches it firmly. Only part of the rows carry a size: once, few, many, or a class if the clone is expanded.

D gene	V gene	J gene	clone size	CDR3 protein	CDR3 DNA
TRBD1	TRBV28	TRBJ2-7	few	CASSLSTGKSSYEQYF	TGTGCCAGCAGTTTATCGACAGGGAAGAGCTCCTACGAGCAGTACTTC
TRBD1	TRBV5-1	TRBJ2-2	-	CASSPGGQGIYTGELFF	TGCGCCAGCAGCCCTGGGGGACAGGGGATTTACACCGGGGAGCTGTTTTTT
-	TRBV5-5	TRBJ2-4	-	CASSLQPQNIQYF	TGTGCCAGCAGCCTACAGCCTCAAAACATTCAGTACTTC
TRBD1	TRBV4-2	TRBJ2-1	many	CASSPQTGGSYNEQFF	TGTGCCAGCAGCCCACAGACAGGGGGATCCTACAATGAGCAGTTCTTC
-	TRBV7-2	TRBJ2-1	few	CASSFNWRREQFF	TGTGCCAGCAGCTTTAATTGGAGGAGGGAGCAGTTCTTC
TRBD1	TRBV10-3	TRBJ2-1	-	CARRGTGRYNEQFF	TGTGCCAGGAGAGGGACAGGTCGTTACAATGAGCAGTTCTTC
TRBD2	TRBV20-1	TRBJ2-5	few	CSARSWTSGQETQYF	TGCAGTGCTAGATCCTGGACTAGCGGGCAAGAGACCCAGTACTTC
-	TRBV4-3	TRBJ2-5	many	CASSQGGGLGETQYF	TGCGCCAGCAGCCAGGGGGGGGGGCTGGGAGAGACCCAGTACTTC
-	TRBV20-1	TRBJ1-1	-	CSARGPGIAAEAFF	TGCAGTGCTAGAGGCCCAGGGATTGCAGCTGAAGCTTTCTTT
-	TRBV6-2/TRBV6-3	TRBJ1-5	-	CASSYSIREDQPQHF	TGTGCCAGCAGTTACTCGATTAGGGAGGATCAGCCCCAGCATTTT
-	TRBV7-9	TRBJ2-7	few	CASSLGATGITDEQYF	TGTGCCAGCAGCTTAGGAGCTACGGGCATTACGGACGAGCAGTACTTC
TRBD2	TRBV20-1	TRBJ2-7	-	CSAPLRLADPYEQYF	TGCAGTGCTCCTTTGAGACTAGCGGACCCCTACGAGCAGTACTTC
TRBD1	TRBV7-3	TRBJ1-5	few	CASSSGQGAGQPQHF	TGTGCCAGCAGCTCGGGACAGGGGGCAGGGCAGCCCCAGCATTTT
-	TRBV5-1	TRBJ2-3	many	CASSLESDTQYF	TGCGCCAGCAGTTTGGAATCCGATACGCAGTATTTT
-	TRBV7-8	TRBJ2-2	-	CASTVGRQSIGELFF	TGTGCCAGCACCGTCGGCAGACAGTCAATCGGGGAGCTGTTTTTT
-	TRBV4-3	TRBJ2-6	-	CASSQDWGIGANVLTF	TGCGCCAGCAGCCAAGATTGGGGGATTGGGGCCAACGTCCTGACTTTC
-	TRBV12-3/TRBV12-4	TRBJ2-5	few	CASSFDRTETQYF	TGTGCCAGCAGTTTCGACAGAACGGAGACCCAGTACTTC
-	TRBV20-1	TRBJ2-7	-	CSANLGNEQYF	TGCAGTGCCAACCTCGGGAACGAGCAGTACTTC
-	TRBV20-1	TRBJ2-1	many	CSATTGSGSYNEQFF	TGCAGTGCAACTACCGGGAGTGGATCCTACAATGAGCAGTTCTTC
TRBD2	TRBV29-1	TRBJ2-3	many	CSGLLAGGPSDTQYF	TGCAGCGGCCTCCTAGCGGGAGGGCCGTCAGATACGCAGTATTTT
TRBD2	TRBV12-3/TRBV12-4	TRBJ2-5	many	CASAPPAGETQYF	TGTGCCAGCGCGCCACCAGCGGGGGAGACCCAGTACTTC
TRBD2	TRBV7-2	TRBJ2-3	many	CASSLGLAGRDTQYF	TGTGCCAGCAGCTTGGGCCTAGCGGGAAGGGATACGCAGTATTTT
TRBD2	TRBV7-2	TRBJ2-5	-	CASSLGGVAGETQYF	TGTGCCAGCAGCTTGGGTGGGGTAGCGGGAGAGACCCAGTACTTC
-	TRBV25-1	TRBJ2-1	-	CASSEPSRLVGYNEQFF	TGTGCCAGCAGTGAACCCTCCCGACTAGTCGGTTACAATGAGCAGTTCTTC
-	TRBV20-1	TRBJ1-1	many	CSAPREGRANTEAFF	TGCAGTGCTCCACGGGAGGGAAGGGCGAACACTGAAGCTTTCTTT
-	TRBV7-8	TRBJ2-1	few	CASSLVAGSNEQFF	TGTGCCAGCAGCTTAGTTGCAGGGAGCAATGAGCAGTTCTTC
-	TRBV29-1	TRBJ2-3	-	CSVVRREPSTDTQYF	TGCAGCGTTGTACGGCGGGAACCTAGCACAGATACGCAGTATTTT
TRBD1	TRBV28	TRBJ2-4	-	CASSQPGWLGTGATPAKNIQYF	TGTGCCAGCAGCCAGCCCGGTTGGTTGGGGACAGGGGCTACCCCAGCCAAAAACATTCAGTACTTC
-	TRBV6-1	TRBJ2-2	few	CASIGPSLYTGELFF	TGTGCCAGCATAGGCCCTTCCCTCTACACCGGGGAGCTGTTTTTT
-	TRBV20-1	TRBJ2-7	-	CSARSGTARSYEQYF	TGCAGTGCTAGGTCAGGGACTGCTCGATCCTACGAGCAGTACTTC
TRBD1	TRBV12-3/TRBV12-4	TRBJ1-1	-	CASSPPPGGTEAFF	TGTGCCAGCAGTCCTCCCCCAGGGGGCACTGAAGCTTTCTTT
TRBD2	TRBV20-1	TRBJ2-1	few	CSASATTSGRENEQFF	TGCAGTGCTAGCGCTACGACTAGCGGGAGGGAAAATGAGCAGTTCTTC
-	TRBV2	TRBJ2-5	few	CASGLRNGETQYF	TGTGCCAGCGGGCTTCGGAACGGAGAGACCCAGTACTTC
TRBD1	TRBV7-8	TRBJ2-1	-	CASSLLQGSYEQFF	TGTGCCAGCAGCTTGTTACAGGGGAGCTATGAGCAGTTCTTC
TRBD1	TRBV2	TRBJ1-1	-	CASSSSNTGGTEAFF	TGTGCCAGCAGTTCAAGCAACACAGGGGGCACTGAAGCTTTCTTT
-	TRBV6-1	TRBJ2-7	few	CASRERMIGYEQYF	TGTGCCAGCAGGGAACGGATGATTGGCTACGAGCAGTACTTC
TRBD1	TRBV5-1	TRBJ2-7	-	CASSAYRGQSYEQYF	TGCGCCAGCAGCGCATACAGGGGGCAATCCTACGAGCAGTACTTC
-	TRBV10-3	TRBJ1-6	few	CAIRTETNSPLHF	TGTGCCATCCGGACAGAAACCAATTCACCCCTCCACTTT
TRBD2	TRBV4-2	TRBJ2-7	few	CASSQVAIPLAGGYEQYF	TGTGCCAGCAGCCAAGTGGCAATCCCTCTAGCGGGTGGGTACGAGCAGTACTTC
TRBD2	TRBV5-1	TRBJ2-3	many	CASSLVAGGSTDTQYF	TGCGCCAGCAGCTTGGTAGCGGGGGGATCCACAGATACGCAGTATTTT
-	TRBV29-1	TRBJ2-5	few	CSVEFGAGETQYF	TGCAGCGTTGAATTTGGAGCAGGAGAGACCCAGTACTTC
-	TRBV25-1	TRBJ1-1	-	CASSELVGEAFF	TGTGCCAGCAGTGAGCTCGTCGGTGAAGCTTTCTTT
-	TRBV27	TRBJ1-3	few	CASSFFAGVGNTIYF	TGTGCCAGCAGTTTTTTCGCAGGGGTCGGAAACACCATATATTTT
-	TRBV20-1	TRBJ2-3	-	CSARDLSWGADTQYF	TGCAGTGCTAGAGATCTTAGCTGGGGGGCAGATACGCAGTATTTT
-	TRBV12-3/TRBV12-4	TRBJ2-5	few	CASSAHGGQETQYF	TGTGCCAGCAGTGCTCACGGGGGCCAAGAGACCCAGTACTTC
-	TRBV9	TRBJ2-1	many	CASSVLLGGSYNEQFF	TGTGCCAGCAGCGTGTTACTAGGAGGCTCCTACAATGAGCAGTTCTTC
TRBD2	TRBV7-2	TRBJ2-4	-	CASSWGGFSAKNIQYF	TGTGCCAGCAGCTGGGGGGGTTTCTCAGCCAAAAACATTCAGTACTTC
-	TRBV25-1	TRBJ2-7	-	CASSGASGGYEQYF	TGTGCCAGCAGTGGAGCTAGTGGCGGATACGAGCAGTACTTC
TRBD1	TRBV7-2	TRBJ2-1	few	CASSPDRGRQFF	TGTGCCAGCTCCCCGGACAGGGGTCGACAGTTCTTC
-	TRBV6-2/TRBV6-3	TRBJ1-6	-	CASSYLVRGDLHF	TGTGCCAGCAGTTACCTCGTCCGCGGGGACCTCCACTTT
TRBD1	TRBV7-2	TRBJ1-1	-	CASSSAWTGYRNTEAFF	TGTGCCAGCAGCTCAGCCTGGACAGGTTACAGAAACACTGAAGCTTTCTTT
-	TRBV20-1	TRBJ1-1	-	CSARGEGLTEHGGTEAFF	TGCAGTGCCAGAGGGGAAGGACTTACCGAGCACGGGGGCACTGAAGCTTTCTTT
-	TRBV6-1	TRBJ2-3	-	CASSKGPTSTDTQYF	TGTGCCAGCAGTAAGGGACCTACTTCCACAGATACGCAGTATTTT
-	TRBV7-6	TRBJ2-5	-	CASSELNQETQYF	TGTGCCAGCAGCGAACTAAACCAAGAGACCCAGTACTTC
TRBD2	TRBV5-1	TRBJ2-3	-	CDSSLAGGPGDTQYF	TGCGACAGCAGCTTGGCGGGAGGGCCGGGAGATACGCAGTATTTT